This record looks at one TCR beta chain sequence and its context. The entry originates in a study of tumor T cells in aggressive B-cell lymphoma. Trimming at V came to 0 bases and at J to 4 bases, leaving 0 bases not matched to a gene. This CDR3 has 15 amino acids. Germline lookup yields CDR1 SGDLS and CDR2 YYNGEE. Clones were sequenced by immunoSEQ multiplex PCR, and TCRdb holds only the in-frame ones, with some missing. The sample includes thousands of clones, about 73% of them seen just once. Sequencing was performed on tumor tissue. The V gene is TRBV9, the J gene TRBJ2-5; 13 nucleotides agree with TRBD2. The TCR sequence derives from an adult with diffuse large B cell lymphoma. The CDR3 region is CASSVGTSGRETQYF. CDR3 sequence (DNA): TGTGCCAGCAGCGTAGGGACTAGCGGGAGAGAGACCCAGTACTTC.